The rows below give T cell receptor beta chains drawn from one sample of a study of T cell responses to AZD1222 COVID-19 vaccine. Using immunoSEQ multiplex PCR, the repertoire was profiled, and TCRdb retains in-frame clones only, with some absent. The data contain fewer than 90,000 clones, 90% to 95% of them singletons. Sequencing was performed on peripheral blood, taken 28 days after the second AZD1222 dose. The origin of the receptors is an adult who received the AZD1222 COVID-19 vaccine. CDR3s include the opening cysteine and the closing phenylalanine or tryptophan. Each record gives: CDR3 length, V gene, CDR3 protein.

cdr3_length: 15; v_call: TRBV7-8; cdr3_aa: CASSLANGLVRELFF
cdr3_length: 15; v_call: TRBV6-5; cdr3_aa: CASIGHKYSTDTQYF
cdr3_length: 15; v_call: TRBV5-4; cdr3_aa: CASSLGGRSTDTQYF
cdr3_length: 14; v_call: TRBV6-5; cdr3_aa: CASSYSRGWVGYTF
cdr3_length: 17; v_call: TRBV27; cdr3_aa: CASSLFGRVGGFETQYF
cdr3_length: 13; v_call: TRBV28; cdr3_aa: CASSSVTQYGYTF
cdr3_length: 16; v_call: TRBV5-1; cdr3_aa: CASSFGISRGEEKLFF
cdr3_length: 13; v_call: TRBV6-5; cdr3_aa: CASKRTQNTEAFF
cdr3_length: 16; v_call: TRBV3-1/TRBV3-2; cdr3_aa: CASSQDLGSGGYPIYF
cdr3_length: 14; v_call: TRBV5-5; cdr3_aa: CASFHRGRGEKLFF
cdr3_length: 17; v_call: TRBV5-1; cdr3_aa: CASSVAGTSSSYNEQFF
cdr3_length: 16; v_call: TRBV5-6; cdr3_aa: CASTLWGGTSVYEQYF
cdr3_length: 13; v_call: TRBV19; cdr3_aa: CATRTGAHTEAFF
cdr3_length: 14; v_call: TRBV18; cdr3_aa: CHTLAGPSTDTQYF
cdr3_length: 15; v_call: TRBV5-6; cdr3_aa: CASSGGIGTTYGYTF
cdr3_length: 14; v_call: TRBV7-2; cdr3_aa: CASSLGSTGYTIYF
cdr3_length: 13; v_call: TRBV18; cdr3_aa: CASSGAQNTEAFF
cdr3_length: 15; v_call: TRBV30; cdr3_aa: CAWQTGGFVNTEAFF
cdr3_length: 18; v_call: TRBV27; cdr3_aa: CASSPPLGTSGIYREQYF
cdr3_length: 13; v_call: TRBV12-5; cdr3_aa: CASGLPGGEKLFF
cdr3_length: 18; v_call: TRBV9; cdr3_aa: CASSVATSGGSSTDTQYF
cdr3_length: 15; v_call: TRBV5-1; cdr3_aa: CASSLGTGGGQPQHF
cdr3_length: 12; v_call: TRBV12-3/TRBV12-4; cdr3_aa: CASTLNTGELFF
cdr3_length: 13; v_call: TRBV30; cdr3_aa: CAWSRGGNTEAFF
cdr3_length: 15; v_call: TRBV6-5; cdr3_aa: CASSPRDRPNYGYTF
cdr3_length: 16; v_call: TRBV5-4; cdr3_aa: CASSPGGARSNYGYTF
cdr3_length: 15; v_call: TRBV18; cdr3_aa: CASSPHPGQGSGYTF
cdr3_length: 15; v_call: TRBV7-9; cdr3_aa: CASSFGGARTDTQYF
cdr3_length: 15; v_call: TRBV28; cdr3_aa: CASSLQGASNQPQHF
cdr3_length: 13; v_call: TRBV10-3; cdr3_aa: CAIGPGDLHGYTF
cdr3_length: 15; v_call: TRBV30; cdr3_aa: CAWSVGGGAGDTQYF
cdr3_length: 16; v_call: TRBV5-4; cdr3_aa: CASSNAGGGTRDTQYF
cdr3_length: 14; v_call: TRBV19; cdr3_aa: CASTFSAGNQPQHF
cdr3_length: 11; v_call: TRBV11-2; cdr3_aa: CASSFHHEQYF
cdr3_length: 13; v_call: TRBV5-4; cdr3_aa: CASSPTGIYEQYF
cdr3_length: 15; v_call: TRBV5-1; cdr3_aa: CASSEGQFMNTEAFF
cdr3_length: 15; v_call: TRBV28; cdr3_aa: CASSGDRDGKETQYF
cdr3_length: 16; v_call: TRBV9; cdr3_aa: CASSVGRGSSYNEQFF
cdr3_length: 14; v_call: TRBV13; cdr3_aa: CASSLKPTVMEQYF
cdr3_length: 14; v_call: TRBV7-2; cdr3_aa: CASSFSPTYNEQFF
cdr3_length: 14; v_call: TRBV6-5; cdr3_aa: CASSYSQQGFSYTF
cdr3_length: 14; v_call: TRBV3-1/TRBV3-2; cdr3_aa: CASSQGQANSPLHF
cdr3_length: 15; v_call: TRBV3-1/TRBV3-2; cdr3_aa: CASSPSARPSYEQYF
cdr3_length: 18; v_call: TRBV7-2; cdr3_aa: CASSLEGTPYISGNTIYF
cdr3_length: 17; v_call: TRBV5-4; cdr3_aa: CASSMPTGSFGQETQYF
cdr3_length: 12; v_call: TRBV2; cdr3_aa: CASTDISSPLHF
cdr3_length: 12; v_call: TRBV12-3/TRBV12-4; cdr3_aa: CASSSPGNTIYF
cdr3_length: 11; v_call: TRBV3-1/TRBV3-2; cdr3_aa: CASSQTNEQFF
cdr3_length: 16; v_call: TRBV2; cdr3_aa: CASSVAGAGYEYEQYF
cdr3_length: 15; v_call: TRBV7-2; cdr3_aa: CASSSRSTGRNEQFF
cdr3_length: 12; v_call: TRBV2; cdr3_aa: CASILGQSGYTF